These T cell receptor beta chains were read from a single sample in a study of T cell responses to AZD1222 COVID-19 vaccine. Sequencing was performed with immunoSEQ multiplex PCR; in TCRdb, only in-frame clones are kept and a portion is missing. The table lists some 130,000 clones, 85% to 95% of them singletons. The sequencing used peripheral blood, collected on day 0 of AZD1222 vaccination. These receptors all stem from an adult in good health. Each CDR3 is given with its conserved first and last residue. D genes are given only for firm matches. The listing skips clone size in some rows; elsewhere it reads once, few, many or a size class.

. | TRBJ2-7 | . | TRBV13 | TGTGCCAGCAGCTTAGGCCAAGGGGAAAGCTCCTACGAGCAGTACTTC | CASSLGQGESSYEQYF
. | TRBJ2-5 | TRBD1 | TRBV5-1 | TGCGCCAGCAGCTTGGCAGGGGGAGAGACCCAGTACTTC | CASSLAGGETQYF
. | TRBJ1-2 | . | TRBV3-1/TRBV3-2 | TGTGCCAGCAGCCAAATACAGACTAAGTATGGCTACACCTTC | CASSQIQTKYGYTF
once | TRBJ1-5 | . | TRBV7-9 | TGTGCCAGCAGCTTAGGAGGCGGTAGCAATCAGCCCCAGCATTTT | CASSLGGGSNQPQHF
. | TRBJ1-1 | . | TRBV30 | TGTGCCTGGAGTTTGGAAGGCGGCACTGAAGCTTTCTTT | CAWSLEGGTEAFF
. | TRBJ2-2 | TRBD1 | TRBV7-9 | TGTGCCTGCCAGTTGGGACAGGGAGAGACCGGGGAGCTGTTTTTT | CACQLGQGETGELFF
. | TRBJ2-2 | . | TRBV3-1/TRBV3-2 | TGTGCCAGCAGCCAAGACCACACCGGGGAGCTGTTTTTT | CASSQDHTGELFF
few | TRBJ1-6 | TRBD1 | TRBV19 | TGTGCCACTCAGGGGGGGACAGATAATTCACCCCTCCACTTT | CATQGGTDNSPLHF
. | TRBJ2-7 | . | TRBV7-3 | TGTGCCAGCAGCTTAGGGATTACCTACGAGCAGTACTTC | CASSLGITYEQYF
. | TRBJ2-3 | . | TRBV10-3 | TGTGCCATCAGTGGAGGGACCTCTAGCACCACAGATACGCAGTATTTT | CAISGGTSSTTDTQYF
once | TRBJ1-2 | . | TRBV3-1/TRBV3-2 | TGTGCCAGCAGCCAAGATTCGGGCCGCTATAACTATGGCTACACCTTC | CASSQDSGRYNYGYTF
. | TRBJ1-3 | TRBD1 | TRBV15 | TGTGCCACCAGCCCCAGGGACAGGGCTGGAAACACCATATATTTT | CATSPRDRAGNTIYF
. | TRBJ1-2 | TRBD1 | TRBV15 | TGTGCCACCAGCAGAGGAGACAGGGGGGCGAGTGGCTACACCTTC | CATSRGDRGASGYTF
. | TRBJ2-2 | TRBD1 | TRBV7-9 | TGTGCCAGCAGCTCGTCCGACAGGGGGCAGGCCGGGGAGCTGTTTTTT | CASSSSDRGQAGELFF
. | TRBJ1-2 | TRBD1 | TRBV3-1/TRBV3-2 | TGTGCCAGCAGCCAAGATTCCAGACAGGGGGCGCCCCTTTGGTATGGCTACACCTTC | CASSQDSRQGAPLWYGYTF
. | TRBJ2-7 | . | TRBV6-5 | TGTGCCAGCAGCGCGGCAGGGTCCTACGAGCAGTACTTC | CASSAAGSYEQYF
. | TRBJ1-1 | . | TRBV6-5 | TGTGCCAGCACCTTAGGGACTGAAGCTTTCTTT | CASTLGTEAFF
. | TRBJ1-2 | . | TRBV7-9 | TGTGCCAGCAGCTCCCCGTTAGGACACACCTTC | CASSSPLGHTF
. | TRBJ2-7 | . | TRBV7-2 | TGTGCCAGCAGCTTACTCGGAGGCTCCTACGAGCAGTACTTC | CASSLLGGSYEQYF
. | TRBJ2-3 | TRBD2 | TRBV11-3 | TGTGCCAGCCGGTCTCACGGGGGGGGCACAGATACGCAGTATTTT | CASRSHGGGTDTQYF
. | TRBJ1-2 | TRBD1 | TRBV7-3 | TGTGCCAGCAGCTTAATGGGACAGCAAGACTATGGCTACACCTTC | CASSLMGQQDYGYTF
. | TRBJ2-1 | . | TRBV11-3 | TGTGCCAGCAGCTTATCGGGAAATTCTATTTACAATGAGCAGTTCTTC | CASSLSGNSIYNEQFF
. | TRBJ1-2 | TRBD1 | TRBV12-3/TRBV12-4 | TGTGCCAGCAGTTATGATACAGGGGCGAGTTACACCTTC | CASSYDTGASYTF
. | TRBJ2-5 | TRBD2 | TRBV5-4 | TGTGCCAGCAGCAACGGGACTACCCGACGTGAGACCCAGTACTTC | CASSNGTTRRETQYF
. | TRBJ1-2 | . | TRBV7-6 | TGTGCCAGCAGCTTGCGGGGCGCAGACTATGGCTACACCTTC | CASSLRGADYGYTF
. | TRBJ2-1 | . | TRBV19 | TGTGCCACATCAGGGGGGATCGACGGGGGGGTCTCCTACAATGAGCAGTTCTTC | CATSGGIDGGVSYNEQFF
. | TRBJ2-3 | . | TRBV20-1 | TGCAGTGCTAGTAAGGCCAGTAGCACAGATACGCAGTATTTT | CSASKASSTDTQYF
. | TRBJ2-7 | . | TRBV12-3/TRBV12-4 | TGTGCCAGCAGTTTAGGGGATGGCTACGAGCAGTACTTC | CASSLGDGYEQYF
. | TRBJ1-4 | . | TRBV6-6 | TGTGCCAGCAAACCGGGGGGCGCCCAGGTGTTTTTT | CASKPGGAQVFF
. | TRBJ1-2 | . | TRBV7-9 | TGTGCCAGCAGCTTGTCAGGGTCCGGCTACACCTTC | CASSLSGSGYTF
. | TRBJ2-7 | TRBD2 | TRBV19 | TGTGCCAGTAGCCTCGGACGGGGGGGCGGGAAGCAGTACTTC | CASSLGRGGGKQYF
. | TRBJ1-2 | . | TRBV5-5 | TGTGCCAGCAGCCCATTTCCCACTTATGGCTACACCTTC | CASSPFPTYGYTF
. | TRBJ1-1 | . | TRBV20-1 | TGCAGTGCTAGTCCCCAGGGGAGGACTGAAGCTTTCTTT | CSASPQGRTEAFF
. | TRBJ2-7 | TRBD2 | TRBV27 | TGTGCCAGCAGTTGGGGAGCGGGGGCGAACCCGGGAGAATACGAGCAGTACTTC | CASSWGAGANPGEYEQYF
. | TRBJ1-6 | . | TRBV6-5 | TGTGCCAGCAGTCGGACGGGATCACCCCTCCACTTT | CASSRTGSPLHF
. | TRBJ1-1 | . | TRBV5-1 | TGCGCCAGCAGCTTGATGCCTACAGGGAACACTGAAGCTTTCTTT | CASSLMPTGNTEAFF